This is a list of T cell receptor beta chains from one sample in a study of synovial regulatory T cells in juvenile arthritis. Libraries were prepared by immunoSEQ multiplex PCR; TCRdb keeps only in-frame clonotypes and omits some of them. The sample spans some 10,000 clones; the ten largest clones claim 0.65% to 0.85%. Material for sequencing was Treg cells from blood. These receptor sequences come from a donor aged 2-29 years with juvenile idiopathic arthritis. Both conserved end residues are part of each CDR3.

CAGRSSSCNQPQHF	TRBV7-2	TRBJ1-5
CGTDRGRGYTF	TRBV20-1	TRBJ1-2
CSARYRVGQFF	TRBV20-1	TRBJ2-1
CASSSGIRAFF	TRBV7-2	TRBJ1-1
CASSLVGTGGAGNTIYF	TRBV11-2	TRBJ1-3
CASSIGGPVSPLHF	TRBV19	TRBJ1-6
CSVERGYGYTF	TRBV29-1	TRBJ1-2
CAISDTRTGLSNQPQHF	TRBV10-3	TRBJ1-5
CASSHKRGNSNQPQHF	TRBV5-6	TRBJ1-5
CASSRDLRSTDTQYF	TRBV5-4	TRBJ2-3
CASSEYGGGEADTQYF	TRBV25-1	TRBJ2-3
CARTARKKTGRTYEQYF	TRBV18	TRBJ2-7
CASSILGVPGQFF	TRBV19	TRBJ2-1
CASSSDRVREQYF	TRBV7-2	TRBJ2-7
CASSLDEDRGEQFF	TRBV11-2	TRBJ2-1
CASSPPIGRGRHTEAFF	TRBV14	TRBJ1-1
CASRPTQEVEFF	TRBV6-6	TRBJ2-1
CASSFGLAYEQYF	TRBV5-6	TRBJ2-7
CASASGLRAYEQYF	TRBV6-5	TRBJ2-7
CASSSKVAGTQYF	TRBV7-2	TRBJ2-3
CASSQVRQGYTDTQYF	TRBV4-3	TRBJ2-3
CASSLVSGGVYGYTF	TRBV5-1	TRBJ1-2
CASSAGNSGRGGETQYF	TRBV9	TRBJ2-5
CASSPRDRVYEQYF	TRBV5-5	TRBJ2-7
CASSLATDTQYF	TRBV7-9	TRBJ2-3
CASSSGQGRWTEAFF	TRBV6-5	TRBJ1-1
CASSLISRQSSYNEQFF	TRBV5-1	TRBJ2-1
CASSFARNTEAFF	TRBV11-2	TRBJ1-1
CASSTHGTALSYEQYF	TRBV11-2	TRBJ2-7
CASSLLSRDYGYTF	TRBV7-8	TRBJ1-2
CASSYHDGGGNEQFF	TRBV6-5	TRBJ2-1
CASSLVGQGIGELFF	TRBV7-2	TRBJ2-2
CAIGGDTLGTPLHF	TRBV10-3	TRBJ1-6
CATSTGLTYEQYF	TRBV11-3	TRBJ2-7
CASSLRTSGSTSTDTQYF	TRBV28	TRBJ2-3
CASRGQGAGEQFF	TRBV5-1	TRBJ2-1
CASRTGVSKEQYF	TRBV7-9	TRBJ2-7
CASSVGLAGYNEQFF	TRBV9	TRBJ2-1
CASSQSITDTQYF	TRBV4-3	TRBJ2-3
CSVGSPNTEAFF	TRBV29-1	TRBJ1-1
CASSLGTFEEKLFF	TRBV7-2	TRBJ1-4
CASSLFQGYTGELFF	TRBV5-1	TRBJ2-2
CASSPPTGTGQGNEQFF	TRBV18	TRBJ2-1
CASTPSGSRRVNEQFF	TRBV28	TRBJ2-1
CAISEYRGNTEAFF	TRBV10-3	TRBJ1-1
CASSAGADREKLFF	TRBV18	TRBJ1-4
CACTSPLHF	TRBV30	TRBJ1-6
CASSPAGTGNRNAFF	TRBV28	TRBJ1-1
CAIRRDRGRIDTQYF	TRBV10-3	TRBJ2-3
CASSLQTGVDEQFF	TRBV7-2	TRBJ2-1
CASSPAWEGSNSPLHF	TRBV5-1	TRBJ1-6
CASSLGGYGANVLTF	TRBV5-6	TRBJ2-6
CASSRGYEQYF	TRBV7-9	TRBJ2-7
CASSSGGIRTDTQYF	TRBV19	TRBJ2-3